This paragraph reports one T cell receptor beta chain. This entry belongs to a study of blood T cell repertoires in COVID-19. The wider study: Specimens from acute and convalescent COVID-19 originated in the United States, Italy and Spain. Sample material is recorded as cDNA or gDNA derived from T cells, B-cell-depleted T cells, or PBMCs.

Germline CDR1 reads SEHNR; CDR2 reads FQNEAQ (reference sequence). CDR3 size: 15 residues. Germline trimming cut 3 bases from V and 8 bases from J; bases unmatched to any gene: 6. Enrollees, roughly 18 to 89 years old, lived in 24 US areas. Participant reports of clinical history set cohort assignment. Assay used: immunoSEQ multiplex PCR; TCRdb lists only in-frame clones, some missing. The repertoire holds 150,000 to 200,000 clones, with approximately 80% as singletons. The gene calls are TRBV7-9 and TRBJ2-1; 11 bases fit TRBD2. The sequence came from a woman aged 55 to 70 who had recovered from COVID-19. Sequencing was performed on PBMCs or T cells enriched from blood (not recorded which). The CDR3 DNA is TGTGCCAGCAGCTTCGGACTAGCGGGTAGGGATGAGCAGTTCTTC. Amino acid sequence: CASSFGLAGRDEQFF.